The rows below give T cell receptor beta chains drawn from one sample of a study of cytomegalovirus exposure and HLA in healthy donors. The repertoire was sequenced with immunoSEQ multiplex PCR; TCRdb's copy has only in-frame clones and lacks some. The sample gives tens of thousands of clones, 62% of which show up once; approximately 43% is in the top ten. The sequencing sample was made of PBMCs. These receptors were obtained from a male donor in good health and CMV-seropositive. CDR3s include the opening cysteine and the closing phenylalanine or tryptophan. D genes are given only for firm matches. Rows may omit the clone size; those that give it use once, few, many or a size class.

size,D,J,V,CDR3,DNA
-,-,TRBJ2-4,TRBV4-1,CASSQDPAGADIQYF,TGCGCCAGCAGCCAAGATCCGGCAGGGGCGGACATTCAGTACTTC
once,TRBD1,TRBJ1-2,TRBV5-1,CASSLGGGANYGYTF,TGCGCCAGCAGCTTGGGAGGGGGCGCTAACTATGGCTACACCTTC
few,-,TRBJ1-4,TRBV14,CASSPGGTNEKLFF,TGTGCCAGCAGCCCGGGGGGTACTAATGAAAAACTGTTTTTT
few,-,TRBJ1-1,TRBV21-1,CASSKALGGGNTEAFF,TGTGCCAGCAGCAAAGCGCTCGGGGGAGGAAACACTGAAGCTTTCTTT
-,-,TRBJ1-4,TRBV28,CASSLFNVPGAQKLFF,TGTGCCAGCAGTTTATTCAATGTCCCAGGGGCCCAAAAACTGTTTTTT
few,TRBD1,TRBJ1-2,TRBV4-1,CASSPQGQGGDGYTF,TGCGCCAGCAGCCCCCAGGGACAAGGGGGCGATGGCTACACCTTC
few,-,TRBJ1-5,TRBV19,CASSIYRHSNQPQHF,TGTGCCAGTAGTATTTACAGACATAGCAATCAGCCCCAGCATTTT
-,-,TRBJ1-6,TRBV2,CASITDRTSSYNSPLHF,TGTGCCAGCATTACCGACAGGACGAGCTCCTATAATTCACCCCTCCACTTT
few,-,TRBJ2-7,TRBV2,CASSRESYEQYF,TGTGCCAGCAGCCGGGAATCCTACGAGCAGTACTTC
few,-,TRBJ1-2,TRBV21-1,CASSTTGEGYTF,TGTGCCAGCAGCACTACGGGGGAAGGCTACACCTTC
-,-,TRBJ1-2,TRBV6-1,CASSVGYYGYTF,TGTGCCAGCAGTGTGGGCTACTATGGCTACACCTTC
few,TRBD1,TRBJ2-1,TRBV11-1,CASSNRGQYNEQFF,TGTGCCAGCAGCAACAGGGGGCAATACAATGAGCAGTTCTTC
-,-,TRBJ1-1,TRBV5-1,CASSSGWGDENTEAFF,TGCGCCAGCAGCTCCGGGTGGGGGGACGAGAACACTGAAGCTTTCTTT
-,-,TRBJ2-7,TRBV6-5,CASSYSAVGRSYEQYF,TGTGCCAGCAGTTACTCCGCCGTGGGGAGGAGCTACGAGCAGTACTTC
few,TRBD1,TRBJ2-5,TRBV11-3,CASSSGQAGSSTQYF,TGTGCCAGCAGCTCGGGACAGGCGGGGTCCTCGACCCAGTACTTC
few,TRBD1,TRBJ1-1,TRBV28,CASSVPPGTGNTEAFF,TGTGCCAGCAGCGTACCGCCCGGGACAGGGAACACTGAAGCTTTCTTT
-,-,TRBJ2-4,TRBV28,CASSPLGAANIQYF,TGTGCCAGCAGTCCTTTAGGGGCAGCTAACATTCAGTACTTC
-,-,TRBJ2-5,TRBV30,CAWSLPGTSRTQYF,TGTGCCTGGAGCCTCCCCGGGACTTCGAGGACCCAGTACTTC
-,-,TRBJ2-2,TRBV5-6,CASSMTGNTGELFF,TGTGCCAGCAGCATGACGGGAAACACCGGGGAGCTGTTTTTT
-,-,TRBJ1-2,TRBV15,CATSPVAPGYGYTF,TGTGCCACCAGCCCCGTGGCCCCAGGCTATGGCTACACCTTC
-,TRBD2,TRBJ2-2,TRBV9,CASSTLAGGITGELFF,TGTGCCAGCAGCACCCTAGCGGGAGGGATCACCGGGGAGCTGTTTTTT